These 16 T cell receptor beta chains were sequenced from one sample in a study of metastatic and nonmetastatic thyroid tumors. TCRdb re-called the PCR reads with MiXCR. The repertoire holds around 50,000 clones, approximately 20% seen once, with approximately 3.8% in the top ten. No treatment had been given to any patient before thyroid surgery. The sample comprised blood. The receptors here all came from a male donor with papillary thyroid cancer or a benign thyroid nodule (not recorded which). Some clones in this sample may be carry-over from other donors' samples.

In the case of this clone: Sequence at one end of the junction differs from germline and may be a read error. The genes are TRBV5-8 and TRBJ1-1; maybe TRBD1 (6 bases). CDR3 length equals 15 residues. The V gene's germline CDR1 is SGHTS and CDR2 YDEGEE. This chain's CDR3 is CASSSSLTGYGEAFF. In nucleotides, the CDR3 is TGTGCCAGCAGCTCGTCACTCACAGGGTACGGTGAAGCTTTCTTC.

This clone was recorded many times. The J gene is TRBJ2-3, the V gene TRBV27, with 10 positions matching TRBD1. CDR1 is MNHEY and CDR2 is SMNVEV in the germline V gene (reference sequence). The CDR3 extends over 15 amino acids. With 6 bases clipped from V and 3 bases from J, the junction kept 6 bases outside the gene matches. CDR3 loop: CASRTGGGSTDTQYF. CDR3 bases: TGTGCCAGCAGGACAGGGGGCGGATCGACAGATACGCAGTATTTT.

The chain links TRBV5-6 to TRBJ2-7; either TRBD1 or TRBD2 may fit D (5 bases each). Germline lookup yields CDR1 SGHDT and CDR2 YYEEEE. The CDR3 loop spans 13 amino acids. V was trimmed by 7 bases and J by 8 bases, leaving 19 bases between them. The CDR3 DNA is TGTGCCAGCCGGGACGCGGTCCCTACGCAGCAGTACTTC. It codes for CASRDAVPTQQYF.

In its sample, this clone was seen a few times. The CDR3 region has the DNA TGTGCCACCAGTGATTCAAGGACCTTAGATACGCAGTATTTT. Translating gives CATSDSRTLDTQYF. The chain carries TRBV24-1 and TRBJ2-3; no clear D gene. The CDR3 is 14 residues long. CDR1 is KGHDR and CDR2 is SFDVKD in the germline V gene. V was shortened by 2 bases and J by 5 bases, with 10 bases between the two germline ends.

Many counts were recorded for this clone. The rearrangement joins TRBV2 to TRBJ1-4; unclear D gene. The germline V gene encodes CDR1 SNHLY and CDR2 FYNNEI. Trimming took 3 bases from V and 14 from J, leaving 10 bases between them. There are 11 residues in the CDR3. The CDR3: CASSDWLGLFF. CDR3 coding DNA: TGTGCCAGCAGTGATTGGTTAGGGCTGTTTTTT. Full variable domain (outside the CDR3, taken from reference TRBV2 and TRBJ1-4): EPEVTQTPSHQVTQMGQEVILRCVPISNHLYFYWYRQILGQKVEFLVSFYNNEISEKSEIFDDQFSVERPDGSNFTLKIRSTKLEDSAMYFCASSDWLGLFFGSGTQLSVL.

This clone was observed a few times. With a much larger clone just one base away, this may be a read error. The chain recombines TRBV28 with TRBJ1-2; TRBD1 might be the D (6 bases). CDR3 size: 12 residues. Germline values: CDR1 MDHEN, CDR2 SYDVKM. Trimming shortened V by 3 bases and J by 8 bases, and 10 bases separated the two germline ends. The CDR3 loop reads CASSFGGYGYTF. CDR3 nucleotides: TGTGCCAGCAGTTTTGGGGGCTACGGCTACACCTTC.

This clone appeared many times. The chain combines TRBV27 with TRBJ2-5; TRBD1 matches 8 bases. V was pared by 3 bases and J by 5 bases, with 5 bases of the junction left unmatched. CDR3 length: 14 residues. Germline V gene data show CDR1 as MNHEY and CDR2 as SMNVEV (reference sequence). CDR3 coding DNA: TGTGCCAGCAGTTTCAGGGGGCGCGGGGAGACCCAGTACTTC. It encodes CASSFRGRGETQYF.

This clone was seen a few times. V and J are TRBV19 and TRBJ2-7; 11 nucleotides match TRBD2. Trimming took 3 bases from V and 6 from J; bases not matched to a gene: 1. The CDR3 is 13 amino acids. Germline V gene lookup returns CDR1 LNHDA and CDR2 SQIVND (reference sequence). The CDR3 region is CASSMGTSGEQYF. For the CDR3, the DNA is TGTGCCAGTAGTATGGGGACTAGCGGCGAGCAGTACTTC.

A word on this clone: The CDR3 carries no conserved terminal phenylalanine or tryptophan, so it likely arises from a read error. This sequence joins TRBV2 and TRBJ2-7, with 9 bases identical to TRBD1. Gene TRBJ2-1 matches the end of the DNA better, so the J call may be wrong. Germline V gives CDR1 SNHLY, CDR2 FYNNEI. CDR3 length: 16 amino acids. The CDR3 DNA reads as TGTGCCAGCACTGACCCGACCGGGACAGGGTTCTACGAGCAGTTCTTG. Translated, it gives CASTDPTGTGFYEQFL.

The chain recombines TRBV18 with TRBJ1-6; 7 bases align to TRBD1. Germline V lookup: CDR1 KGHSH, CDR2 LQKENI. The CDR3 is 15 residues long. J lost 7 bases, V lost 3 bases, and 6 bases had no gene match. The chain's CDR3 is CASSPRDSQNSPLHF. The CDR3, as DNA: TGTGCCAGCTCACCTCGGGACAGCCAGAATTCACCCCTCCACTTT.

As to this clone: An end of the junction differs from the germline gene, which may be a read error. The chain joins TRBV6-1 to TRBJ1-1, with D possibly matching TRBD1 (5 bases). The CDR3 sequence is 13 residues long. Per the germline V gene, CDR1 is MNHNS and CDR2 is SASEGT. The CDR3: CASTLGVNTESFF. CDR3 DNA: TGTGCCAGCACCCTAGGGGTGAACACTGAATCTTTCTTT.

In the case of this clone: A single base separates this from a much larger clone, so it may be a read error. Additional DNA sequences in this sample encode the identical CDR3. The V and J genes are TRBV28 and TRBJ1-1; no reliable D call. Trimming took off 2 bases at V and 2 bases at J, with 6 bases between the two ends. This CDR3 contains 13 residues. The V gene's germline CDR1 is MDHEN and CDR2 SYDVKM. The CDR3 sequence: CASSLQVNTEAFF. The DNA of the CDR3 is TGTGCCAGCAGTTTACAGGTAAACACTGAAGCTTTCTTT.

This clone was detected only a few times. The rearrangement uses TRBV20-1 and TRBJ1-2, with D possibly being TRBD1 (6 bases). CDR3 size: 15 residues. V was pared by 3 bases and J by 0 bases, with 14 bases between. CDR1 and CDR2 from the germline V gene are DFQATT and SNEGSKA (reference sequence). CDR3 amino acids: CSASRGGAPNYGYTF. CDR3 coding DNA: TGCAGTGCTAGTCGGGGGGGCGCCCCTAACTATGGCTACACCTTC.

Many counts were recorded for this clone. The chain joins TRBV3-1 to TRBJ2-7; TRBD2 agrees at 10 bases. CDR3 size: 15 residues. V lost 2 bases to trimming and J lost 0 bases; unmatched junction nucleotides: 1. Germline V gives CDR1 LGHDT, CDR2 YNNKEL (reference sequence). DNA for the CDR3: TGTGCCAGCAGCCAACTAGCGGGGGCCTCCTACGAGCAGTACTTC. Amino acids: CASSQLAGASYEQYF.

This clone was seen many times. Here the CDR3 reads CASRTRGGVETQYF. Here the CDR3 DNA reads TGTGCCAGCAGAACCCGGGGGGGCGTGGAGACCCAGTACTTC. The chain combines TRBV2 with TRBJ2-5, with 8 bases that match TRBD2. V dropped 6 bases and J dropped 5; count of bases not matched to a gene: 8. Per germline, CDR1 SNHLY and CDR2 FYNNEI. The CDR3 is 14 residues long.

This clone appeared many times. V usage is TRBV6-1 and J usage is TRBJ1-6; possibly TRBD1 for D (6 bases). The germline V and J ends were trimmed by 7 bases and 7 bases, with 17 bases remaining between them. The CDR3 totals 15 residues. Germline lookup yields CDR1 MNHNS and CDR2 SASEGT. The CDR3 nucleotides read TGTGCCAGCAAGGGGGATTTGGGCGAAAATTCACCCCTCCACTTT. It is translated as CASKGDLGENSPLHF.